This T cell receptor beta chain was recovered during a study of beta chain features in type 1 diabetes. Study-wide findings and caveats: Type 1 diabetes patients had moderately but significantly shorter TCRB CDR3s in all four CD4+ subsets.

Germline loops: CDR1 MGHRA, CDR2 YSYEKL. This CDR3 contains 12 residues. Between the trimmed V and J ends, which lost 5 bases and 3 bases, there was a span of 7 bases. The entirety of the isolated RNA underwent reverse transcription, so expressed TCRB transcripts were sequenced. The protocol was immunoSEQ multiplex PCR, while the TCRdb copy is restricted to in-frame clones and leaves out a portion. The table lists some 700,000 clones, around an eighth of them singletons. In regard to this clone: Its target is unknown.

The V gene is TRBV4-1, the J gene TRBJ2-5; D is uncertain. The sequencing input was naive CD4+ T cells from blood. This sequence originates from a young man with type 1 diabetes. CDR3 sequence (DNA): TGCGCCAGCAGCTTCAGAGAAGAGACCCAGTACTTC. This encodes CASSFREETQYF.